The 10 T cell receptor beta chains below come from one sample, sequenced in a study of T cell clonality in common variable immunodeficiency. The data were produced by immunoSEQ multiplex PCR, yet TCRdb's version contains in-frame clones alone and is incomplete. The table lists roughly 70,000 clones, with no singletons. Sequences were obtained from peripheral blood mononuclear cells. These receptors came from a person between 18 and 75 years old in good health.

This clone has just a few counts. With the read ending 3 residues before the CDR3 end, the germline J gene is used to fill in that end. The rearrangement joins TRBV11-2 to TRBJ2-7; D is unresolved. The CDR3 totals 13 residues. Looked up from germline, CDR1 is SGHAT and CDR2 is FQNNGV. Trimming cost V 5 bases and J 3 bases, with 11 bases left between them. CDR3 DNA, as far as it was read: TGTGCCAGCAGCCGCTCGATAGACTACGAG. Translated: CASSRSIDYE. The full CDR3 protein reads CASSRSIDYEQYF.

This clone has a count of ten or more. The read ends 3 residues before the CDR3 terminus; that terminus is restored from the germline J gene. The chain uses TRBV19 and TRBJ1-5; 8 bases fit TRBD1. CDR1 and CDR2 from the germline V gene are LNHDA and SQIVND (reference sequence). V trimming: 10 bases; J trimming: 6 bases; junction bases outside the gene matches: 14. The CDR3 consists of 15 residues. This chain's CDR3 is CATNLKDRAGQPQHF. The sequenced part of the CDR3 DNA is TGTGCCACAAACCTAAAGGACAGGGCAGGTCAGCCC.

This clone occurred many times. Sequencing ends 3 residues short of the CDR3 end; the germline J gene provides the rest. The chain couples TRBV10-1 to TRBJ2-3, with 7 bases identical to TRBD2. Germline CDR1 is WNHNN and CDR2 is SYGVQD (reference sequence). The CDR3 loop spans 13 amino acids. Unmatched junction bases numbered 5, after V lost 11 bases and J lost 0 bases. CDR3 DNA (partial): TGCGCCGCCTCTAGCGGTAGCACAGATACG. Residues: CAASSGSTDT. The whole CDR3 is CAASSGSTDTQYF.

Turning to this clone: Read sequence stops 3 residues before the CDR3 end, and the germline J gene provides the missing end. The rearrangement joins TRBV18 to TRBJ1-2, with a possible D match to TRBD1 (5 bases). The length of the CDR3 is 13 residues. CDR1 is KGHSH, CDR2 LQKENI, per germline. The CDR3 DNA, read in part, is TGTGCCAGCTCACCACCGGACAAAAACATC. Encoded protein: CASSPPDKNI. The whole CDR3 protein reads CASSPPDKNIYTF.

This clone was detected ten times or more. The CDR3 end falls 3 residues outside the read, so it is completed with the germline J gene. The chain joins TRBV7-2 to TRBJ2-1; the D gene could be TRBD1 or TRBD2 (7 bases each). Germline loops: CDR1 SGHTA, CDR2 FQGNSA. The V end lost 5 bases, the J end lost 5 bases, and 16 bases lay between the germline ends. The CDR3 extends over 15 amino acids. The covered CDR3 bases are TGTGCCAGCAGCCCAGAGACAGGGAGGGACAATGAG. This sequence encodes CASSPETGRDNE. The CDR3 in full is CASSPETGRDNEQFF.

This clone was seen ten or more times. The CDR3 is cut off 3 residues early in the read; its end comes from the germline J gene. The V gene is TRBV29-1, the J gene TRBJ2-1; 9 nucleotides align to TRBD2. Germline-derived CDR1 and CDR2 are SQVTM and ANQGSEA. V was pared by 6 bases and J by 6 bases, with 9 bases of the junction left unmatched. This CDR3 contains 14 residues. CDR3 loop: CSVHPGLASNEQFF. Partial CDR3 DNA: TGCAGCGTCCATCCGGGACTAGCTTCCAATGAG.

A note on this clone: A much bigger clone sits one base away, suggesting this may be a read error. The sequence runs out 3 residues before the end of the CDR3; the remainder is reconstructed from the germline J gene. The chain joins TRBV2 to TRBJ2-1; the match to TRBD2 covers 7 bases. The CDR3 is 16 amino acids. J gave up 2 bases and V 7 bases, and 11 bases lay outside the gene matches. The germline gives CDR1 SNHLY, CDR2 FYNNEI. The part of the CDR3 DNA that was read is TGTGCCAGCAAGCTCGTGGCGGGAGCGGCCTACAATGAG. Protein product: CASKLVAGAAYNE. The full CDR3 protein reads CASKLVAGAAYNEQFF.

This clone was recorded many times. The sequenced fragment ends 3 residues before the CDR3 boundary, so the rest is inferred from the germline J gene. This sequence joins TRBV9 and TRBJ2-1; 14 nucleotides line up with TRBD2. The CDR3 has 17 residues. Germline V gene lookup returns CDR1 SGDLS and CDR2 YYNGEE. Unmatched junction bases numbered 12, after V lost 4 bases and J lost 9 bases. The CDR3 is CASSPTATSGRAPEQFF. Partial CDR3 DNA: TGTGCCAGCAGCCCAACCGCGACTAGCGGGAGGGCCCCTGAG.

This clone was seen ten or more times. CDR3 DNA, as far as it was read: TGTGCCAGCAGCTTGGTGAACAGGGGAGAGACC. Its protein is CASSLVNRGET. The whole CDR3 is CASSLVNRGETQYF. The V call is TRBV5-6, the J call TRBJ2-5; 7 bases are shared with TRBD1. The read ends 3 residues shy of where the CDR3 ends; the end is completed using the germline J gene. V gave up 0 bases and J gave up 4 bases; unmatched junction bases: 3. The CDR3 runs 14 residues. Germline CDR1 reads SGHDT; CDR2 reads YYEEEE.

This clone was picked up many times. The sequence runs out 3 residues before the end of the CDR3; the remainder is reconstructed from the germline J gene. The chain employs TRBV5-1 and TRBJ2-5, with TRBD2 matching over 9 bases. The CDR3 runs to 15 residues. Germline V gene data show CDR1 as SGHRS and CDR2 as YFSETQ. Trimming at V came to 3 bases and at J to 3 bases, leaving 6 bases not matched to a gene. The part of the CDR3 DNA that was read is TGCGCCAGCAGCTCGACTAGCGGAACGAAAGAGACC. Its translation is CASSSTSGTKET. The entire CDR3 protein reads CASSSTSGTKETQYF.